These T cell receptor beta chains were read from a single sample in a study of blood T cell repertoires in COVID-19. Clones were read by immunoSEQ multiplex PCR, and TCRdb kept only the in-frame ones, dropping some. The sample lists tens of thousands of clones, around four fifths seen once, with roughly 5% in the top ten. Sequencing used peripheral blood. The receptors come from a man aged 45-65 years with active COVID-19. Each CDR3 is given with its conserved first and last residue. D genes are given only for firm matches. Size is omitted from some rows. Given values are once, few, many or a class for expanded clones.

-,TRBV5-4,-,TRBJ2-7,CASSLSGSSYEQYF,TGTGCCAGCAGCTTGAGCGGTTCCTCCTACGAGCAGTACTTC
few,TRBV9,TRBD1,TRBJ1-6,CASSAAIRGPSSPLHF,TGTGCCAGCAGCGCAGCAATCAGGGGGCCTAGTTCACCCCTCCACTTT
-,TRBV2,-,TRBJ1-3,CASSIGSGSGNTIYF,TGTGCCAGCAGCATTGGGAGCGGGTCTGGAAACACCATATATTTT
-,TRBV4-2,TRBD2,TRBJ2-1,CASSQDSASGGAYNEQFF,TGTGCCAGCAGCCAAGATTCGGCTAGCGGGGGGGCCTACAATGAGCAGTTCTTC
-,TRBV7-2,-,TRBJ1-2,CASSLEYGPNYGYTF,TGTGCCAGCAGCTTAGAGTACGGTCCTAACTATGGCTACACCTTC
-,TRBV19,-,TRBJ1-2,CASSTYRYGYTF,TGTGCCAGTAGTACTTATCGCTATGGCTACACCTTC
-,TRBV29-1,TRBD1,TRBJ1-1,CSVDRGWNTEAFF,TGCAGCGTGGACAGGGGGTGGAACACTGAAGCTTTCTTT
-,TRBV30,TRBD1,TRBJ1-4,CAWYWTGGDNEKLFF,TGTGCCTGGTACTGGACAGGGGGAGATAATGAAAAACTGTTTTTT
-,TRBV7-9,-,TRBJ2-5,CASSLWAGDYGTQYF,TGTGCCAGCAGCTTATGGGCAGGTGATTACGGGACCCAGTACTTC
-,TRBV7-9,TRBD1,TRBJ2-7,CASSLSSRGHSDEQYF,TGTGCCAGCAGCTTATCTTCGAGGGGGCATAGCGACGAGCAGTACTTC
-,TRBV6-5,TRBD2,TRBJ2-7,CASSRGTSGTYEQYF,TGTGCCAGCAGTAGGGGGACTAGCGGTACCTACGAGCAGTACTTC
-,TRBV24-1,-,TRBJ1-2,CATSDLGYGGYTF,TGTGCCACCAGTGATTTGGGGTACGGGGGCTACACCTTC
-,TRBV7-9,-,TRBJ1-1,CASSSSFSGNEAFF,TGTGCCAGCAGCTCATCCTTCTCGGGGAATGAAGCTTTCTTT
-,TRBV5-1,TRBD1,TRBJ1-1,CASSAGTVNTEAFF,TGCGCCAGCAGCGCCGGGACAGTGAACACTGAAGCTTTCTTT
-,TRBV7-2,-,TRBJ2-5,CASSPGSLQETQYF,TGTGCCAGCAGCCCGGGGAGTCTACAAGAGACCCAGTACTTC
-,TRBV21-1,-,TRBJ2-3,CASRPLREAPTDTQYF,TGTGCCAGCCGCCCGTTGAGGGAGGCACCCACAGATACGCAGTATTTT